This TCR beta chain was identified in a study of blood T cell repertoires in COVID-19. About the research overall: The analysed material was cDNA or gDNA that came from T cells, B-cell-depleted T cells, or PBMCs.

The junction had 7 bases not matched to a gene; V was cut back by 4 bases and J by 2 bases. Germline CDR1 and CDR2: SGHNT and YYREEE (reference sequence). This CDR3 comprises 15 residues. The repertoire was sequenced with immunoSEQ multiplex PCR; TCRdb's copy has only in-frame clones and lacks some. Here the sample spans about 250,000 clones, approximately 83% being singletons. The rearrangement uses TRBV5-4 and TRBJ2-7, with 9 bases aligning to TRBD1. This clonotype was obtained from an elderly man with acute or convalescent COVID-19. The specimen sequenced was peripheral blood. CDR3: CASSPRGQGPYEQYF. The CDR3 DNA sequence: TGTGCCAGCAGCCCGAGGGGACAGGGCCCCTACGAGCAGTACTTC.